These 19 T cell receptor beta chains came from one sample sequenced in a study of blood T cell repertoires in COVID-19. Measured with immunoSEQ multiplex PCR; TCRdb has only the in-frame clones, and not every one. The table includes around 130,000 clones, around four fifths detected once. Sequenced: peripheral blood. These receptors were collected from a human donor in a cohort sampled during active COVID-19.

The chain has TRBV6-4 and TRBJ2-2; D gene unclear. The CDR3 runs to 14 residues. The ends were cut back, 8 bases at V and 1 base at J, with 11 bases in the middle. Germline loops: CDR1 MRHNA, CDR2 SNTAGT. The chain's CDR3 is CASRLLENTGELFF. The CDR3 DNA reads as TGTGCCAGCCGACTTTTGGAGAACACCGGGGAGCTGTTTTTT.

The rearrangement joins TRBV11-2 to TRBJ2-1, with a weak D call TRBD2 (5 bases). CDR1 is SGHAT and CDR2 is FQNNGV in the germline V gene. This CDR3 is 13 amino acids long. The ends were cut back, 5 bases at V and 5 bases at J, with 10 bases in the middle. The CDR3 DNA follows: TGTGCCAGCAGCGATGGACTTAACAATGAGCAGTTCTTC. The encoded protein is CASSDGLNNEQFF.

V and J are TRBV7-2 and TRBJ2-5; tentative D call: TRBD2 (5 bases). Per germline, CDR1 SGHTA and CDR2 FQGNSA. V was shortened by 5 bases and J by 4 bases, with 11 bases between the two germline ends. The CDR3 has 13 amino acids. This chain's CDR3 is CASSPDLLETQYF. For the CDR3, the DNA is TGTGCCAGCAGCCCGGACTTGTTAGAGACCCAGTACTTC.

The rearrangement links TRBV6-5 to TRBJ2-5, with a possible D match to TRBD1 (8 bases). This CDR3 has 13 amino acids. Germline CDR1 MNHEY, CDR2 SVGAGI. V gave up 6 bases and J gave up 5 bases, with 13 bases separating them. For the CDR3, the DNA is TGTGCCAGCAGGAACAGGGGGGGGGAGACCCAGTACTTC. Protein sequence: CASRNRGGETQYF.

The rearrangement joins TRBV5-1 to TRBJ2-5, with 7 bases fitting TRBD2. V dropped 4 bases and J dropped 7; count of bases not matched to a gene: 10. The CDR3 contains 14 residues. Germline-derived CDR1 and CDR2 are SGHRS and YFSETQ. CDR3 DNA sequence: TGCGCCAGCAGCACAGGACTAGTGGTAGGGACCCAGTACTTC. This encodes CASSTGLVVGTQYF.

This rearrangement joins TRBV2 to TRBJ2-3; D uncertain. The germline V gene has CDR1 SNHLY and CDR2 FYNNEI. V gave up 2 bases and J gave up 7 bases, with 4 bases separating them. This CDR3 contains 11 residues. Here the CDR3 reads CASSELYTQYF. The CDR3 nucleotides read TGTGCCAGCAGTGAACTATATACGCAGTATTTT.

This clone was observed many times. This sequence joins TRBV2 and TRBJ1-2, with 9 bases that match TRBD1. The CDR3 runs to 13 residues. The junction had 5 bases not matched to a gene; V was cut back by 7 bases and J by 5 bases. Germline V CDR1 and CDR2: SNHLY, FYNNEI. The CDR3 is CASTSGTGYGYTF. Written as DNA, the CDR3 is TGTGCCAGCACCTCCGGGACAGGGTATGGCTACACCTTC.

V and J are TRBV10-3 and TRBJ2-1, with 14 bases fitting TRBD2. The germline V gene has CDR1 ENHRY and CDR2 SYGVKD. J was trimmed by 12 bases and V by 6 bases; bases with no gene match: 10. The CDR3 runs 15 residues. The CDR3 DNA reads TGTGCCATCAGCCCTGGACTAGCGGGGGGTCGAGGGCAGTTCTTC. Translating gives CAISPGLAGGRGQFF.

This chain uses TRBV28 with TRBJ1-2, with 9 bases aligning to TRBD1. The V gene's germline CDR1 is MDHEN and CDR2 SYDVKM. The V gene end was trimmed by 2 bases and the J gene end by 4 bases; junction bases not matched to a gene: 5. The CDR3 totals 15 residues. The CDR3: CASSLTGGGPYGYTF. The CDR3, as DNA: TGTGCCAGCAGTTTAACAGGGGGCGGGCCCTATGGCTACACCTTC.

The chain joins TRBV5-4 to TRBJ2-5; a possible D gene is TRBD2 (6 bases). CDR1 and CDR2 from the germline V gene are SGHNT and YYREEE (reference sequence). Trimming took off 4 bases at V and 5 bases at J, with 30 bases between the two ends. The CDR3 runs 19 residues. CDR3 in amino acids: CASSVLRSEEGSVGETQYF. As DNA, the CDR3 is TGTGCCAGCAGCGTCCTTCGGTCAGAGGAGGGATCTGTGGGGGAGACCCAGTACTTC.

This clone was seen once. The rearrangement links TRBV11-3 to TRBJ2-5, with 13 bases aligning to TRBD2. V shed 5 bases, J shed 4 bases, and the junction held 7 bases outside the gene matches. Per germline, CDR1 SGHNT and CDR2 YENEEA. The CDR3 spans 16 residues. CDR3 DNA: TGTGCCAGCAGCCAAGGGACTAGCGGGGCATTAGAGACCCAGTACTTC. Protein: CASSQGTSGALETQYF.

J is TRBJ1-6 and V is TRBV4-3; D is perhaps TRBD1 (5 bases). The CDR3 spans 17 residues. Trimming left V 1 base short and J 9 bases short, with 19 bases between. Germline V gives CDR1 LGHNA, CDR2 YSLEER. The CDR3 here is CASSQVGGDGYFSPLHF. CDR3 nucleotides: TGCGCCAGCAGCCAAGTGGGAGGGGACGGGTACTTTTCACCCCTCCACTTT.

V usage is TRBV4-2 and J usage is TRBJ1-1, with 7 bases identical to TRBD1. Germline V gene data show CDR1 as LGHNA and CDR2 as YNFKEQ. V lost 4 bases, J lost 2 bases, and 4 bases stayed unmatched. This CDR3 region has 14 residues. The chain's CDR3 is CASSPRQGNTEAFF. CDR3 sequence (DNA): TGTGCCAGCAGCCCGAGACAGGGAAACACTGAAGCTTTCTTT.

V gene TRBV5-4 combines with J gene TRBJ2-1, with TRBD2 matching over 10 bases. The CDR3 length is 16 residues. Germline V gene lookup returns CDR1 SGHNT and CDR2 YYREEE (reference sequence). V was clipped by 0 bases and J by 3 bases; unmatched bases: 3. The CDR3 region is CASSLGLAGVYNEQFF. The CDR3 coding sequence is TGTGCCAGCAGCTTGGGGCTAGCGGGGGTCTACAATGAGCAGTTCTTC.

The chain carries TRBV5-1 and TRBJ1-1; no reliable D call. The CDR3 is 16 amino acids. CDR1 is SGHRS, CDR2 YFSETQ, per germline. Trimming took off 5 bases at V and 1 base at J, with 18 bases between the two ends. CDR3 in amino acids: CASSNAQQIQNTEAFF. For the CDR3, the DNA is TGCGCCAGCAGTAATGCGCAACAGATACAGAACACTGAAGCTTTCTTT.

Regarding this clone: This CDR3 is also generated by other DNA sequences in the sample. The chain employs TRBV11-2 and TRBJ2-7, with 7 positions matching TRBD1. With 1 base clipped from V and 2 bases from J, the junction kept 2 bases outside the gene matches. This CDR3 has 14 amino acids. Germline CDR1 is SGHAT and CDR2 is FQNNGV. CDR3 amino acids: CASSLGTGTYEQYF. The CDR3 DNA sequence: TGTGCCAGCAGCTTAGGGACAGGAACCTACGAGCAGTACTTC.

The CDR3 region is CASSFGEGYGYTF. The DNA of the CDR3 is TGTGCCAGCAGTTTTGGGGAGGGCTATGGCTACACCTTC. The V gene is TRBV12-3 or TRBV12-4, the J gene TRBJ1-2, with D unresolved. The CDR3 loop spans 13 amino acids. V was pared by 3 bases and J by 4 bases, with 9 bases between.

The chain links TRBV5-6 to TRBJ2-1; D gene unclear. V lost 0 bases, J lost 9 bases, and 7 bases lay in between. This CDR3 comprises 12 residues. Germline CDR1 and CDR2: SGHDT and YYEEEE. Written as DNA, the CDR3 is TGTGCCAGCAGCTTGGGGCTAGGTGAGCAGTTCTTC. Amino acids: CASSLGLGEQFF.

V and J are TRBV6-2 or TRBV6-3 and TRBJ2-7; TRBD2 aligns across 8 bases. CDR3 length: 15 residues. V lost 4 bases and J lost 6; bases outside the gene matches: 11. The germline gives CDR1 MNHEY, CDR2 SVGEGT. This chain's CDR3 is CASSWAAGGLSEQYF. CDR3 bases: TGTGCCAGCAGTTGGGCGGCGGGGGGCCTCTCCGAGCAGTACTTC.